The rows below give T cell receptor beta chains drawn from one sample of a study of blood T cell repertoires in COVID-19. Generated by immunoSEQ multiplex PCR, the TCRdb table keeps only in-frame clones and is missing some. The repertoire consists of about 64,000 clones, with more than 65% occurring once and the leading ten covering less than 6%. The sample consisted of peripheral blood. The receptors come from a human donor in a cohort sampled during active COVID-19. Each CDR3 is given with its conserved first and last residue. D genes are given only for firm matches. For some rows the clone size is stated as once, few or many, or as a class when expanded; others skip it.

TRBJ2-1,once,-,TRBV4-3,CASSQDQAREYNEQFF,TGCGCCAGCAGCCAAGATCAGGCCAGGGAATACAATGAGCAGTTCTTC
TRBJ2-1,-,-,TRBV6-1,CASSEAGGNEQFF,TGTGCCAGCAGTGAAGCAGGGGGAAATGAGCAGTTCTTC
TRBJ2-5,-,TRBD2,TRBV9,CASSVGTSVLQETQYF,TGTGCCAGCAGCGTAGGGACTAGCGTACTCCAAGAGACCCAGTACTTC
TRBJ2-1,few,-,TRBV5-5,CASSLGGGYNEQFF,TGTGCCAGCAGCTTGGGAGGAGGTTACAATGAGCAGTTCTTC
TRBJ1-2,-,-,TRBV19,CASSTRSGVLANYGYTF,TGTGCCAGTAGTACCCGGTCGGGGGTCCTTGCTAACTATGGCTACACCTTC
TRBJ2-7,-,-,TRBV7-9,CASSLEVPGIFEQYF,TGTGCCAGCAGCTTAGAAGTCCCGGGTATATTCGAGCAGTACTTC
TRBJ1-1,-,-,TRBV18,CASSPLSGSEAFF,TGTGCCAGCTCACCACTTTCGGGATCCGAAGCTTTCTTT
TRBJ2-2,few,TRBD2,TRBV6-2/TRBV6-3,CASSAEYPAGGPSGELFF,TGTGCCAGCAGTGCAGAATACCCGGCGGGGGGGCCCTCCGGGGAGCTGTTTTTT
TRBJ2-3,-,TRBD2,TRBV5-8,CASSLTSGTDTQYF,TGTGCCAGCAGCCTCACTAGCGGCACAGATACGCAGTATTTT
TRBJ1-1,-,-,TRBV11-2,CASSFNGGQEAFF,TGTGCCAGCAGCTTCAACGGGGGGCAGGAAGCTTTCTTT
TRBJ1-6,once,TRBD1,TRBV7-9,CASNGEQGVSPLHF,TGTGCCAGCAACGGAGAACAGGGGGTTTCACCCCTCCACTTT
TRBJ2-3,-,TRBD1,TRBV18,CASSPRQGISTDTQYF,TGTGCCAGCTCACCTCGACAGGGGATCAGCACAGATACGCAGTATTTT
TRBJ2-7,few,-,TRBV3-1/TRBV3-2,CASSQGGGYEQYF,TGTGCCAGCAGCCAAGGGGGAGGCTACGAGCAGTACTTC
TRBJ1-2,-,TRBD1,TRBV24-1,CATSDLGDSGYTF,TGTGCCACCAGTGACCTAGGGGACAGCGGCTACACCTTC
TRBJ2-1,-,-,TRBV6-5,CASSVNMVNEQFF,TGTGCCAGCAGCGTAAACATGGTGAATGAGCAGTTCTTC
TRBJ2-7,-,-,TRBV3-1/TRBV3-2,CASSPDKFGSYEQYF,TGTGCCAGCAGCCCCGACAAATTCGGCTCCTACGAGCAGTACTTC
TRBJ1-2,-,-,TRBV3-1/TRBV3-2,CASTRGGPYGYTF,TGTGCCAGCACCCGGGGGGGGCCTTATGGCTACACCTTC
TRBJ1-2,-,-,TRBV30,CAWRRQLGQNYGYTF,TGTGCCTGGAGAAGACAGTTAGGGCAGAACTATGGCTACACCTTC
TRBJ2-2,-,TRBD2,TRBV5-4,CASSSSGGAYTGELFF,TGTGCCAGCAGCTCAAGCGGGGGGGCTTACACCGGGGAGCTGTTTTTT
TRBJ1-2,-,-,TRBV9,CASSGDTAITF,TGTGCCAGCAGCGGGGACACGGCCATCACATTC
TRBJ1-3,-,-,TRBV27,CASSSTAGNTIYF,TGTGCCAGCAGTTCGACAGCTGGAAACACCATATATTTT
TRBJ2-2,few,TRBD1,TRBV10-3,CATLDRGTGELFF,TGTGCCACGCTAGACAGGGGTACCGGGGAGCTGTTTTTT
TRBJ1-2,-,-,TRBV6-5,CATTSISYGYTF,TGTGCCACCACCTCGATCAGCTATGGCTACACCTTC
TRBJ2-2,-,TRBD1,TRBV6-2/TRBV6-3,CASSYRDRGLGTGELFF,TGTGCCAGCAGTTACCGGGACAGGGGGCTTGGAACCGGGGAGCTGTTTTTT
TRBJ1-5,-,-,TRBV19,CASSMSPGNQPQHF,TGTGCCAGTAGTATGTCCCCCGGGAATCAGCCCCAGCATTTT
TRBJ1-1,-,-,TRBV19,CASIPLGANTEAFF,TGTGCCAGTATCCCCCTGGGGGCGAACACTGAAGCTTTCTTT
TRBJ1-6,-,TRBD1,TRBV6-1,CASSEKTGWSPLHF,TGTGCCAGCAGTGAAAAGACAGGGTGGTCACCCCTCCACTTT
TRBJ2-6,-,-,TRBV5-5,CASSLEIYRAGSGANVLTF,TGTGCCAGCAGCTTGGAAATTTACAGGGCCGGCTCTGGGGCCAACGTCCTGACTTTC
TRBJ2-3,-,-,TRBV11-3,CASSLGLHGTDTQYF,TGTGCCAGCAGCTTAGGACTACACGGCACAGATACGCAGTATTTT
TRBJ2-3,-,-,TRBV5-1,CASSRPGSDTQYF,TGCGCCAGCAGTAGACCAGGCAGCGATACGCAGTATTTT
TRBJ1-1,-,-,TRBV27,CASSSRGMTEAFF,TGTGCCAGCAGTTCTCGGGGGATGACTGAAGCTTTCTTT
TRBJ2-3,-,TRBD2,TRBV6-6,CASSWGTSGRDTQYF,TGTGCCAGCAGCTGGGGGACTAGCGGCAGAGATACGCAGTATTTT
TRBJ2-5,-,-,TRBV3-1/TRBV3-2,CASSPPGQETQYF,TGTGCCAGCAGTCCACCGGGTCAAGAGACCCAGTACTTC
TRBJ2-1,-,TRBD2,TRBV10-1,CASSKERGGRNEQFF,TGCGCCAGCAGCAAAGAGCGGGGGGGCCGGAATGAGCAGTTCTTC
TRBJ2-2,-,TRBD1,TRBV19,CASSIAGQGGTGELFF,TGTGCCAGTAGTATCGCGGGACAGGGCGGCACCGGGGAGCTGTTTTTT
TRBJ2-1,few,-,TRBV3-1/TRBV3-2,CASSLGTYNEQFF,TGTGCCAGCAGTCTAGGAACCTACAATGAGCAGTTCTTC
TRBJ2-7,-,TRBD2,TRBV11-2,CASSLGSRGGSYEQYF,TGTGCCAGCAGCTTAGGTAGTCGGGGGGGCTCCTACGAGCAGTACTTC
TRBJ2-3,-,-,TRBV10-3,CAISDWSGLGTDTQYF,TGTGCCATCAGTGATTGGAGCGGTTTGGGCACAGATACGCAGTATTTT
TRBJ1-5,-,-,TRBV30,CAWSPGAAQPQHF,TGTGCCTGGAGTCCGGGTGCGGCTCAGCCCCAGCATTTT
TRBJ2-3,-,TRBD2,TRBV7-2,CASSFFGTSGGPDTQYF,TGTGCCAGCAGCTTTTTCGGGACTAGCGGGGGGCCAGATACGCAGTATTTT
TRBJ1-2,-,TRBD1,TRBV2,CANEVGQGTGGYTF,TGTGCCAACGAGGTGGGACAGGGAACGGGTGGCTACACCTTC
TRBJ2-3,-,TRBD1,TRBV5-1,CASSSPGQGTDTQYF,TGCGCCAGCAGCTCACCGGGACAGGGCACAGATACGCAGTATTTT
TRBJ2-7,-,-,TRBV27,CASSLSGGSYEQYF,TGTGCCAGCAGTTTATCAGGGGGATCCTACGAGCAGTACTTC
TRBJ2-5,once,TRBD2,TRBV7-2,CASSLGLAGAQETQYF,TGTGCCAGCAGCTTAGGACTAGCGGGGGCCCAAGAGACCCAGTACTTC
TRBJ2-2,many,-,TRBV19,CASSMQQAAGELFF,TGTGCCAGTAGTATGCAACAGGCCGCCGGGGAGCTGTTTTTT
TRBJ2-7,-,-,TRBV19,CASPGGLEQYF,TGTGCCAGTCCCGGAGGGCTCGAGCAGTACTTC